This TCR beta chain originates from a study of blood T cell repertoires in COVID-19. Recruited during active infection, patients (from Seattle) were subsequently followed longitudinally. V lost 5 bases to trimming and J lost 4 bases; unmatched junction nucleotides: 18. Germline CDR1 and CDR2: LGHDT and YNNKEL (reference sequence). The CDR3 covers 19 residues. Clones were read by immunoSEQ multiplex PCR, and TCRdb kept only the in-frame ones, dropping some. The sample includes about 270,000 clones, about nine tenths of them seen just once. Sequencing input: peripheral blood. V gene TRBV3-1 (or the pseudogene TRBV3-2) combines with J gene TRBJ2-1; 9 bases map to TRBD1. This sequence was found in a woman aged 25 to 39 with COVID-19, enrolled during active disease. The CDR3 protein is CASSDRQGGSSVPYNEQFF. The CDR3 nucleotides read TGTGCCAGCAGCGACCGACAGGGGGGCTCCTCGGTCCCATACAATGAGCAGTTCTTC.